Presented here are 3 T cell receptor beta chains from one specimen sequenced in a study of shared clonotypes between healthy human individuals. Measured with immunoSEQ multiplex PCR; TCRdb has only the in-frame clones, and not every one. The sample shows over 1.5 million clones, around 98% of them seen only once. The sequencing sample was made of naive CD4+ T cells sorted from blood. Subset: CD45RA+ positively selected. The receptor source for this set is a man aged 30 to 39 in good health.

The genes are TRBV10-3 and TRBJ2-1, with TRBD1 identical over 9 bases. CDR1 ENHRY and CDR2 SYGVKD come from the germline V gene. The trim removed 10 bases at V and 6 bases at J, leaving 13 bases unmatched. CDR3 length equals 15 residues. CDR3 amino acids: CATREFDRGGNEQFF. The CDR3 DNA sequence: TGTGCCACCAGGGAGTTCGACAGGGGGGGCAATGAGCAGTTCTTC.

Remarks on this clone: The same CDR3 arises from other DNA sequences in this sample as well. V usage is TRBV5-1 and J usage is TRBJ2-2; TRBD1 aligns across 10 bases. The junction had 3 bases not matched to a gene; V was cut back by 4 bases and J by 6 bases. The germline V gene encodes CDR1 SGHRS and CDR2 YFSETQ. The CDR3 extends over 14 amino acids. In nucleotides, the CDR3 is TGCGCCAGCAGCACCGGACAGGGGGCCGGGGAGCTGTTTTTT. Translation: CASSTGQGAGELFF.

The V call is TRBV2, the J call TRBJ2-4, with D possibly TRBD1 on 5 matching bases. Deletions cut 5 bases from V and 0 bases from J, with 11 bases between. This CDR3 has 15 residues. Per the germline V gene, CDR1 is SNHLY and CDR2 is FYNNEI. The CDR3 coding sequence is TGTGCCAGCAGTCGTTTACAGGTAGCCAAAAACATTCAGTACTTC. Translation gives CASSRLQVAKNIQYF. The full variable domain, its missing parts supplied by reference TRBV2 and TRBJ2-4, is EPEVTQTPSHQVTQMGQEVILRCVPISNHLYFYWYRQILGQKVEFLVSFYNNEISEKSEIFDDQFSVERPDGSNFTLKIRSTKLEDSAMYFCASSRLQVAKNIQYFGAGTRLSVL.